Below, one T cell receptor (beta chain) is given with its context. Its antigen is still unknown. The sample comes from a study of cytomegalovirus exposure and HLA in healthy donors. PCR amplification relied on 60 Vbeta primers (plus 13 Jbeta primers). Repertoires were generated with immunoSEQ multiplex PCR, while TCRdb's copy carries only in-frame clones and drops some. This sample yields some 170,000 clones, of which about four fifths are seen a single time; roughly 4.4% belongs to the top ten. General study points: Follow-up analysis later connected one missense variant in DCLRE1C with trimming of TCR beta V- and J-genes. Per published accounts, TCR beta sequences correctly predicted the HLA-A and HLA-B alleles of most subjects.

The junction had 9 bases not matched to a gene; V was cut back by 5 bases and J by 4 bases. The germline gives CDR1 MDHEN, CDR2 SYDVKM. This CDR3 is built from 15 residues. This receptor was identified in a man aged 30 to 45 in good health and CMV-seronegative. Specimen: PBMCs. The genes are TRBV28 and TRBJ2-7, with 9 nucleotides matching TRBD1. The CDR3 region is CASSQLQGAGYEQYF. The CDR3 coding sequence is TGTGCCAGCAGTCAACTACAGGGGGCTGGGTACGAGCAGTACTTC.